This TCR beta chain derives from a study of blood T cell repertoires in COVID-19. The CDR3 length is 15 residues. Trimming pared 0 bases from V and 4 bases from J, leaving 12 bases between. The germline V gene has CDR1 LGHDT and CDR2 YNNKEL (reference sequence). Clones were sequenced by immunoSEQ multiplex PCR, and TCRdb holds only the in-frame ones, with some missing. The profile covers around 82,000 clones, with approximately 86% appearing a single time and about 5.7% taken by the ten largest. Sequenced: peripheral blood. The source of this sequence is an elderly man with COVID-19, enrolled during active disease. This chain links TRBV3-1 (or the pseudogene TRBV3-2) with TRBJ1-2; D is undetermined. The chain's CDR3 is CASSQDMQAGYGYTF. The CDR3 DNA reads TGTGCCAGCAGCCAAGATATGCAGGCCGGCTATGGCTACACCTTC.